The source of this T cell receptor (beta chain) is a study of T-cell memory formation after mild COVID-19. TCRdb reanalysed the 5' RACE reads using MiXCR and keeps one entry per CDR3 protein. The table has about 470,000 distinct CDR3 sequences, approximately 25% seen once. Study results and limitations: Pre-infection memory harbored some responding clones, suggesting cross-reactive memory joined.

Notes on this clonotype: Its antigen is unknown.

V was shortened by 3 bases and J by 7 bases, with 13 bases between the two germline ends. The CDR3 is 13 amino acids. The J gene is TRBJ2-7, the V gene TRBV12-3 or TRBV12-4, with D perhaps TRBD2 (5 bases). The sequenced sample was PBMCs or a T cell subset sorted from them (not recorded which). This clonotype originated in an adult woman who had mild COVID-19 (a few samples of this study predate the infection). Cell type and time point are not known. The CDR3 DNA follows: TGTGCCAGCAGTTTGGCCCCCCCGGGGGAGCAGTACTTC. This gives the protein CASSLAPPGEQYF.